These 5 T cell receptor beta chains originate from one sample sequenced in a study of post-analysis software for immune sequencing data. What these receptors recognize is not known. TCR beta libraries were prepared from cDNA with unique molecular identifiers. MiXCR, applied by TCRdb to the PCR reads, yields one record per CDR3 protein. The data contain hundreds of thousands of distinct CDR3 sequences, 59% of them singletons. Study-wide points: About five TRBV segments (TRBV5-6, TRBV5-1 and TRBV20-1 among them) occurred more frequently in patients than in controls.

Material for sequencing was blood. The receptors here all came from a girl aged 2 to 9 with multiple sclerosis.

J is TRBJ1-1 and V is TRBV28, with D possibly TRBD1 on 6 matching bases. Germline lookup yields CDR1 MDHEN and CDR2 SYDVKM. Deletions cut 7 bases from V and 1 base from J, with 13 bases between. The CDR3 runs to 14 residues. The CDR3 DNA reads as TGTGCCAGCACCCCCGGGGGGCCGAACACTGAAGCTTTCTTT. Encoded protein: CASTPGGPNTEAFF.

CDR3 DNA: TGCGCCAGCAGCTCCGGGCCCCTAGATTCACCCCTCCACTTT. Its protein product is CASSSGPLDSPLHF. V gene TRBV4-1 combines with J gene TRBJ1-6, with D unclear. Looked up from germline, CDR1 is MGHRA and CDR2 is YSYEKL. With 5 bases removed from V and 8 bases from J, the gap between germline ends came to 13 bases. The CDR3 is 14 residues long.

V gene TRBV29-1 combines with J gene TRBJ1-1, with D hard to call. V was cut by 2 bases and J by 0 bases, with 7 bases left in between. CDR3 size: 13 residues. Per the germline V gene, CDR1 is SQVTM and CDR2 is ANQGSEA. CDR3 sequence reads: CSVEKAMNTEAFF. The DNA of the CDR3 is TGCAGCGTTGAAAAGGCCATGAACACTGAAGCTTTCTTT. Filled out from reference TRBV29-1 and TRBJ1-1, the complete variable domain reads SAVISQKPSRDICQRGTSLTIQCQVDSQVTMMFWYRQQPGQSLTLIATANQGSEATYESGFVIDKFPISRPNLTFSTLTVSNMSPEDSSIYLCSVEKAMNTEAFFGQGTRLTVV.

A few counts support this clonotype. The V call is TRBV7-2, the J call TRBJ1-2; 7 bases align to TRBD1. The V and J ends lost 4 bases and 3 bases, in that order; junction bases with no gene match: 11. The CDR3 is 16 amino acids. The germline V gene has CDR1 SGHTA and CDR2 FQGNSA. The CDR3 loop reads CASSYRPTGNHYGYTF. The CDR3 DNA reads as TGTGCCAGCAGCTATCGCCCGACAGGGAATCACTATGGCTACACCTTC.

V usage is TRBV29-1 and J usage is TRBJ1-2, with D tentatively TRBD1 (6 bases). Germline lookup yields CDR1 SQVTM and CDR2 ANQGSEA. V dropped 5 bases and J dropped 5 bases, with 15 bases sitting between them. CDR3 size: 13 residues. This CDR3 is CSVFQGMAYGYTF. The CDR3, as DNA: TGCAGCGTTTTCCAGGGGATGGCTTATGGCTACACCTTC.